What follows is one TCR beta chain and its context. Which antigen it targets is not known. Base quality data are lacking; no much larger clone is found one base away. The cohort comprised 710 or so healthy bone marrow donors. All cohort members were sampled while nominally healthy, although unrecorded immune exposures were likely present. The donor tested CMV seronegative and was one of the 352 seronegative cohort members. Every donor gave a peripheral blood sample, and the peripheral blood mononuclear cells from that sample were used for TCR beta sequencing. The Qiagen DNeasy Blood Extraction Kit was used to extract genomic DNA from the blood cell samples. The CDR3 measures 17 amino acids from cysteine to phenylalanine. The read is trimmed to its CDR3 DNA, 51 bases read in frame from base 1. CDR1 and CDR2, looked up from the germline V gene, are WSHSY and SAAADI. V is cut back by 8 bases and J by 2 bases, with 15 bases in the junction unmatched.

The entry originates in a study of cytomegalovirus exposure and HLA in healthy donors (dated by TCRdb to between 2016 and 2019). Background on the whole study: An earlier analysis of about 560 of the donors reported 276 Gb of sequence data and 100 million to 120 million unique TCR beta sequences obtained from roughly 180 million T cells. A later analysis re-analyzed previously published TCR beta repertoires from 650 to 800 donors and added high-resolution HLA genotyping to study TCR occurrence patterns. To predict cytomegalovirus infection status, the study combined high-throughput TCR immunosequencing, statistical association of individual TCRs with disease status, and machine learning. Roughly 5 DR-DQ haplotypes were handled as single units for association and clustering because linkage in the cohort was strong. All discovery cohort repertoires had been generated using a single sequencing platform. Among the approximately 400 genotyped donors, under 90% belonged to the genetic ancestry cluster associated with self-reported Caucasian donors. The later analysis used no new phenotypic data to find candidate immune exposures, relying instead on TCR beta sequences and their occurrence across donors. Alongside the repertoire data, information on donor age, sex, ethnicity and CMV serostatus was compiled. Around 300 gigabases of sequencing data and some 85 million unique TCR sequences were included in an early release covering over 600 HLA-typed donors. Both class I and class II loci were covered by HLA typing, at four-digit resolution. Genome-wide SNP genotypes for about 55% of the roughly 670 donors were used in a later genetic analysis, which treated that subset as a discovery cohort. To decide whether each TCR beta V gene segment behaved as functional or pseudogenic, an earlier analysis of some 580 of the donors relied on high-throughput TCR beta sequencing. The number of typed donors differed by locus: about 620-640 for A, B, C, DRB1 and DQB1; 500 to 550 for DQA1; over 600 for DPA1; and some 470 for DPB1. On average, roughly 250,000 unique TCR beta nucleotide sequences were sequenced per donor among about 400 genotyped donors of the cohort, with 15% to 20% of those sequences being non-productive. The study aimed to test whether signatures of past pathogen exposure could be identified by cataloging public T cell receptors. The study profiled the T cell repertoires of 550 to 700 subjects by immunosequencing and related them to cytomegalovirus serostatus. A separate validation cohort of roughly 130 different subjects was used in addition to the 666-subject first cohort. Findings and caveats that apply to the study as a whole: A few of the identified cytomegalovirus-associated TCR beta chains were confirmed in vitro to be specific for cytomegalovirus antigens. For the cohort, immune exposure information was limited to CMV serostatus. A further reported finding was that TCR beta sequences accurately predicted the HLA-A and HLA-B alleles for most subjects in the first cohort. A later analysis associated about 17,000 TCR beta sequences with specific HLA alleles at a false discovery rate of 0.05. The cohort was sequenced for TCR beta chains only, and without alpha or paired-chain data the features that could be detected were limited. It was suggested by the authors that the approach could potentially be generalized to other disease states and immunological phenotypes. In the study, around 150 TCR beta chains were listed as associated with cytomegalovirus. A later analysis found that TCR association rates varied across HLA loci, with DRB1 alleles showing the most associated TCRs and HLA-C alleles the fewest. A later genetic analysis associated a missense DCLRE1C variant with V-gene and J-gene trimming of TCR beta chains, and an independent cohort replicated the association. In a later genetic analysis, fewer N-insertions in productive TCRs were reported among donors in an Asian-associated ancestry cluster than the approximately 670-donor mean. A group of highly shared sequence variants was considered likely to be a technical artifact of the sequencing pipeline. Most TCR sequences were seen in very few donors, while some public TCRs were found in many individuals. According to a later analysis, parvovirus B19, influenza, CMV and Epstein-Barr virus appeared linked to several top co-occurrence clusters. Broadly in line with IMGT annotations, most TCR beta V segments showed up in productive rearrangements about 87% or about 30% of the time in an earlier analysis of roughly 590 of the donors. Correlated functional status among segregating V segments might reflect linkage disequilibrium, but an unknown experimental factor could not be ruled out. Some 16 rarely observed V segments, including chromosome 9 orphons, were excluded from the earlier analysis of just under 600 of the donors because counts were too low. HLA typing was unavailable for some donors at each locus, so association tests used only the typed subset. In a later analysis, HLA-associated TCR beta chains showed more clonal expansion and lower generation probabilities than non-associated chains that were equally common. The presence/absence analyses assumed that sequencing depth was roughly uniform across donors, and that assumption may not be true. In both the original and validation cohorts, the classifier was reported to diagnose cytomegalovirus status with high specificity and sensitivity. Because the 87-base-pair reads could not distinguish some IMGT-functional V segments, including TRBV6-2 and TRBV6-3, those segments were excluded. When HLA alleles, especially DR and DQ, strongly co-occurred, TCR associations were difficult to assign to individual alleles. In a later analysis, most CMV-associated TCR beta chains were found to appear HLA-restricted, with HLA associations seemingly driven largely by CMV exposure.

Library prep was done by the immunoSEQ multiplex PCR assay. A mixture of 60 forward primers for TCR Vbeta segments and 13 reverse primers for TCR Jbeta segments was used in the multiplex PCR. A multiplex PCR assay on genomic DNA amplified the CDR3 region of rearranged TCR beta genes. The amplified TCR beta libraries were sequenced on the Illumina HiSeq System as 87-base-pair reads. Per the original workflow: A later analysis tallied approximately 87 million unique TCR beta chains across the 600 to 700 repertoires, and around 10 million of those chains were shared by two or more donors. Raw reads were error-corrected and collapsed into unique sequences with a nearest-neighbor algorithm that merged closely related sequences to remove PCR and sequencing errors. V, D and J gene segments were assigned by aligning CDR3 sequences to IMGT reference sequences. For a sequence to be retained, at least a six-nucleotide match to both a V gene segment and a J gene segment was required. A rearrangement was called productive if the CDR3 had no stop codons and remained in frame with V and J, and every other rearrangement was called non-productive. CDR3 was defined according to IMGT convention as the region running from the second conserved V-encoded cysteine to the conserved J-encoded phenylalanine. The earlier analysis of a few hundred of the donors excluded any sequence lacking an unambiguous match to a single V gene segment. In an earlier analysis of several hundred of the donors, V segments were called functional above 56.7% productive rearrangements and were called segregating when the between-donor standard deviation exceeded 5%. To diagnose cytomegalovirus status from the catalog of TCR beta chain sequences, a statistical classification framework was built. In a later analysis, V and J genes were assigned by comparing TCR nucleotide sequences against IMGT/GENE-DB human TR gene sequences. A later analysis assigned CDR3 sequences and most-parsimonious VDJ recombination scenarios with the TCRdist pipeline. In a later analysis, each TCR beta chain was defined by its CDR3 amino acid sequence together with its V-gene family, and reads lacking a unique V-gene family were excluded. In a later analysis, around 650 highly shared, low-generation-probability nucleotide sequences were removed to address suspected cross-contamination and a sequencing artifact. In a later analysis, a clonal expansion index was calculated for each public chain from normalized within-repertoire ranks of inferred template counts. A later analysis computed generation probabilities with a VDJ recombination model fitted to out-of-frame rearrangements, and checked the results against IGoR. In a later analysis, TCR-TCR, TCR-HLA and TCR-CMV co-occurrence was scored with hypergeometric tests, and a repertoire-size bias correction was applied to TCR pairs. To estimate false discovery rates, a later analysis permuted the HLA or CMV assignments 20 times. A later analysis grouped co-occurring TCRs with DBSCAN, adding TCRdist sequence similarity when clustering within HLA-allele-positive subsets. Co-occurrence clustering excluded repertoires with fewer than 30,000 or more than 120,000 public chains, plus five with anomalous nucleotide sharing. Held by TCRdb, this immuneACCESS table contains in-frame sequences only and omits some clones. Under half of the omission traces to an unresolved V gene where checked; the cause of the rest is unknown. V and J calls plus clone size are reproduced from that table; the DNA served to infer D and trimming. For this sample there are 200,000 to 250,000 clones; 75% to 90% appear just once. Clones ranked in the top ten supply 1% of the sample.

Sequencing input: PBMCs. This clonotype was obtained from a woman aged 18-30 years in good health and CMV-seronegative. The rearrangement combines TRBV10-2 with TRBJ2-1; TRBD2 agrees with 7 junctional bases. The nucleotide sequence reads TGCGCCAGCTCCTTATTTGTGTACGGGGGGACCTACAATGAGCAGTTCTTC. The resulting protein is CASSLFVYGGTYNEQFF.